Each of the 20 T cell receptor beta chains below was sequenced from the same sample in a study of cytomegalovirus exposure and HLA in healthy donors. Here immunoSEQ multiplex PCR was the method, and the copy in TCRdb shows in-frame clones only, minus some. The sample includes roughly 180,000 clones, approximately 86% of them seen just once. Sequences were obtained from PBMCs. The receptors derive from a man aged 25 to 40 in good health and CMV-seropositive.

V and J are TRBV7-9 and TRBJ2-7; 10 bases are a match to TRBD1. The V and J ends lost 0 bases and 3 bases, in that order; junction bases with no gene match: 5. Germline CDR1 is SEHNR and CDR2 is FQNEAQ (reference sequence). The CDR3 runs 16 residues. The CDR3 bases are TGTGCCAGCAGCTTAGCGGGGACAGGGGTTGACTACGAGCAGTACTTC. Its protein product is CASSLAGTGVDYEQYF.

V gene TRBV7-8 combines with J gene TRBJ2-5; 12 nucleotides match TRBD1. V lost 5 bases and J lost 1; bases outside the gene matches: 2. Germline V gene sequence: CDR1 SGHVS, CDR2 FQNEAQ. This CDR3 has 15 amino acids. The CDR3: CASSRGQGAQETQYF. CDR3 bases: TGTGCCAGCAGCAGGGGACAGGGGGCCCAAGAGACCCAGTACTTC.

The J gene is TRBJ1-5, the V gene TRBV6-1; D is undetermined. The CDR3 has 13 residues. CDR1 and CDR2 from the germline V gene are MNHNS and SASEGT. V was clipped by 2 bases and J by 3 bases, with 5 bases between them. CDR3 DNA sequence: TGTGCCAGCAGTGAACAGGTCAATCAGCCCCAGCATTTT. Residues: CASSEQVNQPQHF.

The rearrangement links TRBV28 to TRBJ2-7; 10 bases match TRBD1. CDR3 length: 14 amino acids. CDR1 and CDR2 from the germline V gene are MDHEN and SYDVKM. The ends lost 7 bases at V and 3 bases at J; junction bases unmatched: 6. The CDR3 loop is CASTLGQGVYEQYF. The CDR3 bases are TGTGCCAGCACCCTCGGACAGGGGGTCTACGAGCAGTACTTC.

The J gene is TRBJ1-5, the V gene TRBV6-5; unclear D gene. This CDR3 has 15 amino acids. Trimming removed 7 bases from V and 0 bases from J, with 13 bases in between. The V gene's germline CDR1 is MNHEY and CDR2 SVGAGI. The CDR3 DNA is TGTGCCAGCACAAAAATGAGTTATAGCAATCAGCCCCAGCATTTT. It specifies CASTKMSYSNQPQHF.

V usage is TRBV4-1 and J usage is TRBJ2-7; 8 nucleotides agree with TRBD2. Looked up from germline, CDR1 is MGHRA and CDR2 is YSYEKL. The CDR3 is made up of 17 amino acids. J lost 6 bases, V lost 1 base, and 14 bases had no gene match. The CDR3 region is CASSQAGLAGSNGEQYF. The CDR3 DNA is TGCGCCAGCAGCCAAGCGGGATTAGCGGGGAGCAACGGCGAGCAGTACTTC.

The CDR3 DNA is TGTGCCAGCAGTTACGGCGGTTTGACCGGGGAGCTGTTTTTT. This translates into CASSYGGLTGELFF. The chain recombines TRBV6-5 with TRBJ2-2; D gene unclear. This CDR3 is 14 amino acids long. The V end lost 2 bases, the J end lost 5 bases, and 9 bases lay between the germline ends. Germline V gene sequence: CDR1 MNHEY, CDR2 SVGAGI.

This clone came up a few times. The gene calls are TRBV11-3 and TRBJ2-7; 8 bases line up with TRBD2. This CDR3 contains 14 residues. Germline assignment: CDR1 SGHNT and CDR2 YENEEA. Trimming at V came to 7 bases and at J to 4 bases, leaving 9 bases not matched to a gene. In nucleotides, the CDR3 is TGTGCCAGCAATGAGCGGGGGAGTTCTTACGAGCAGTACTTC. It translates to CASNERGSSYEQYF.

CDR3 region: CASSRTGEETQYF. The CDR3 bases are TGTGCCAGCAGCCGGACAGGGGAAGAGACCCAGTACTTC. The chain is built from TRBV7-9 and TRBJ2-5, with TRBD1 matching 9 bases. The CDR3 loop spans 13 amino acids. The germline V gene encodes CDR1 SEHNR and CDR2 FQNEAQ (reference sequence). Trimming at V came to 5 bases and at J to 3 bases, leaving 1 base not matched to a gene.

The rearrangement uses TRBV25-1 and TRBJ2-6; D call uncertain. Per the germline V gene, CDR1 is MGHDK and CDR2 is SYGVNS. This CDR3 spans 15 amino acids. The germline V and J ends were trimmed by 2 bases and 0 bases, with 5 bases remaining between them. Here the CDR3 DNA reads TGTGCCAGCAGTGAAAGGAACTCTGGGGCCAACGTCCTGACTTTC. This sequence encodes CASSERNSGANVLTF.

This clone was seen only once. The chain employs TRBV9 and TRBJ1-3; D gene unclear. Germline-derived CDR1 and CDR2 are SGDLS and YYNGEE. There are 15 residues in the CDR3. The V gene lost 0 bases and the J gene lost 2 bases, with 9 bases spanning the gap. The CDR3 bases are TGTGCCAGCAGCGTAGAGGTGGGAACTGGAAACACCATATATTTT. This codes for CASSVEVGTGNTIYF.

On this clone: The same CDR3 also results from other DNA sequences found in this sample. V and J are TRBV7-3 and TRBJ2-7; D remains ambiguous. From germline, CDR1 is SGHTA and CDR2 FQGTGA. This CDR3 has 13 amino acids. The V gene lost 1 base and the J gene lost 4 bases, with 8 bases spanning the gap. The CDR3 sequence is CASSLSPSYEQYF. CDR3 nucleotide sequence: TGTGCCAGCAGCTTAAGCCCGTCGTACGAGCAGTACTTC.

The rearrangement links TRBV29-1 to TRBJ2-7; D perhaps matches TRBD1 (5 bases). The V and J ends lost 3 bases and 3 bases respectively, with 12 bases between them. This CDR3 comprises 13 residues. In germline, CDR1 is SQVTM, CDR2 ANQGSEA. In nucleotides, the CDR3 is TGCAGCGTTGAGGCGGACAAGGACTACGAGCAGTACTTC. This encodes CSVEADKDYEQYF.

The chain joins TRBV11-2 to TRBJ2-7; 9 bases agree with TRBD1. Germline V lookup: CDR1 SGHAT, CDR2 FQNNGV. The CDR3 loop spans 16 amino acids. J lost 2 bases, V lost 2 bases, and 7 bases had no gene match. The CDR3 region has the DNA TGTGCCAGCAGCTTATCATCGGGACAGGGTACCTACGAGCAGTACTTC. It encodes CASSLSSGQGTYEQYF.

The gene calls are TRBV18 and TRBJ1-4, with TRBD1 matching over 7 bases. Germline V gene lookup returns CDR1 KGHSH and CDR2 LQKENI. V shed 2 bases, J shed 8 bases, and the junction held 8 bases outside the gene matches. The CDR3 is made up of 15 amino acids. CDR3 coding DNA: TGTGCCAGCTCACCAAGACGGCAGGGGGACGAAAAACTGTTTTTT. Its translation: CASSPRRQGDEKLFF.

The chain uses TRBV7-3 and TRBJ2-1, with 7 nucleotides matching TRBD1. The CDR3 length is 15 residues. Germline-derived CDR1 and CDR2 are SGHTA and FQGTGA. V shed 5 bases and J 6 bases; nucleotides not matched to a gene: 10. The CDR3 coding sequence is TGTGCCAGCAGCCCTCCGGGACAGCGATTCAATGAGCAGTTCTTC. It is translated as CASSPPGQRFNEQFF.

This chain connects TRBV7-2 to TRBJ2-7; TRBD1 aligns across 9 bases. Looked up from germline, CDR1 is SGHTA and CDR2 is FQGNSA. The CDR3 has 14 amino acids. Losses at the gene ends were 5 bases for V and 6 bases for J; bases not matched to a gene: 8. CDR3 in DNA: TGTGCCAGCAGCCTGGGACAGGGAACGACCGAGCAGTACTTC. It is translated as CASSLGQGTTEQYF. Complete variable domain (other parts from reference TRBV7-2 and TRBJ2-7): GAGVSQSPSNKVTEKGKDVELRCDPISGHTALYWYRQSLGQGLEFLIYFQGNSAPDKSGLPSDRFSAERTGGSVSTLTIQRTQQEDSAVYLCASSLGQGTTEQYFGPGTRLTVT.

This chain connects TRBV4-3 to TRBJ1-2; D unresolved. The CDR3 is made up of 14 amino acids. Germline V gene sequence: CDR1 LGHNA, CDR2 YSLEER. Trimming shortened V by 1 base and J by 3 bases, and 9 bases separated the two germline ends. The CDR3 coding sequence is TGCGCCAGCAGCCAAGCTGAGGCCGACTATGGCTACACCTTC. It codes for CASSQAEADYGYTF.

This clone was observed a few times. This CDR3 reads CASSYAWPRGRGYTF. The CDR3 DNA sequence: TGTGCCAGCAGTTACGCCTGGCCCCGAGGTAGGGGCTACACCTTC. The rearrangement joins TRBV6-5 to TRBJ1-2; D ambiguous. The germline CDR1 and CDR2 sequences are MNHEY and SVGAGI. The CDR3 covers 15 residues. Trimming removed 2 bases from V and 8 bases from J, with 18 bases in between.

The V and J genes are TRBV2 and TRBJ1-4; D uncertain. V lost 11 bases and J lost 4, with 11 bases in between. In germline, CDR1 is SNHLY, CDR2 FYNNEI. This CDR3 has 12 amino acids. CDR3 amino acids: CAGRRDNEKLFF. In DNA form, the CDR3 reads TGTGCCGGACGACGGGATAATGAAAAACTGTTTTTT. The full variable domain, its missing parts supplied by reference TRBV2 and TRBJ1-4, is EPEVTQTPSHQVTQMGQEVILRCVPISNHLYFYWYRQILGQKVEFLVSFYNNEISEKSEIFDDQFSVERPDGSNFTLKIRSTKLEDSAMYFCAGRRDNEKLFFGSGTQLSVL.